The rows below give T cell receptor beta chains drawn from one sample of a study of blood T cells in healthy people across ages. MiXCR, applied by TCRdb to the 5' RACE reads, yields one record per CDR3 protein. The table lists approximately 810,000 distinct CDR3 sequences, around 28% of them singletons, with roughly 17% in the top ten. Material: blood. The source is a woman of 80 years or more in good health. Each CDR3 is given without its conserved first and last residue. Each record gives: V gene, CDR3 length, J gene, CDR3 protein.

>TRBV5-4|13|TRBJ2-5
ATGETGTFQETQY
>TRBV7-2|16|TRBJ2-4
ASSRRPSGGVAKNIQY
>TRBV7-9|12|TRBJ1-6
ASSFGTENSPLH
>TRBV5-6|14|TRBJ2-5
ASSLGSGARTETQY
>TRBV5-1|15|TRBJ2-5
ASSLKPGQANRETQY
>TRBV5-5|13|TRBJ2-3
ASSRGISPTDTQY
>TRBV5-6|12|TRBJ2-1
ASSFGDGREFHF
>TRBV20-1|10|TRBJ1-2
SASPTRWGYT
>TRBV11-2|11|TRBJ1-2
ASSVGQFYGYT
>TRBV12-3/TRBV12-4|16|TRBJ2-3
ASSGQASGGMSTDTQY
>TRBV28|14|-
ASTKSVGGGIYEQY
>TRBV20-1|13|TRBJ1-6
SASLEGRSNSPLH
>TRBV5-1|15|-
ASSWVLAGAGYNEQY
>TRBV5-1|16|TRBJ2-6
ASSFGQLRRAGANVLT
>TRBV7-8|13|TRBJ2-3
ASSTEANRADTQY
>TRBV29-1|12|TRBJ2-3
TPRRPGAPDTQY
>TRBV20-1|13|TRBJ1-5
SALGGSGGNQPQH
>TRBV20-1|8|TRBJ1-2
SGRTGGYT
>TRBV29-1|12|TRBJ2-1
SVGRRGAYNEQF
>TRBV7-9|12|TRBJ2-2
ASSPTGDTGELF